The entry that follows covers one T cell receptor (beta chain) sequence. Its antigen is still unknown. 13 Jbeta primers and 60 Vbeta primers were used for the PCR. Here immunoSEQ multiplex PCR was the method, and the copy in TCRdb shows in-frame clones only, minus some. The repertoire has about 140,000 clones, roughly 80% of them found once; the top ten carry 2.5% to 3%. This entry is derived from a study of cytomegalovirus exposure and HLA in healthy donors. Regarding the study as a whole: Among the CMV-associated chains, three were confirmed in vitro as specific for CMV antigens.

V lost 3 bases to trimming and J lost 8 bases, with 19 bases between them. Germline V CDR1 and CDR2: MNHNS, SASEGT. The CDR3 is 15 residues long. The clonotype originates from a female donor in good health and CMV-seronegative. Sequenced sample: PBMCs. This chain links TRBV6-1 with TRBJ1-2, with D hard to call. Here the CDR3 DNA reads TGTGCCAGCAGTGACCCCCCCGGTTCGGCGGTAGGCTACACCTTC. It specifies CASSDPPGSAVGYTF.